This TCR beta chain was documented in a study of T cell repertoires in cytomegalovirus infection. From the reads, TCRdb called clonotypes with MiXCR, one entry per CDR3 protein. The repertoire includes roughly 600,000 distinct CDR3 sequences, less than 25% of them detected once, and 6.5% to 10% sits in the top ten. Germline-derived CDR1 and CDR2 are MDHEN and SYDVKM. The CDR3 has 16 residues. V lost 0 bases to trimming and J lost 0 bases, with 12 bases between them. Points from the study as a whole: The ex vivo response showed dominance by HLA-C-restricted CMV-specific TCR beta clonotypes.

This clonotype showed up many times. Antigen unknown. J is TRBJ2-7 and V is TRBV28; a possible D gene is TRBD1 (5 bases). Sequenced sample: CD8+ T cells from PBMCs. This clonotype was obtained from a human donor in good health (CMV status not recorded). Some clones in this sample may be carry-over from other donors' samples. The CDR3 here is CASSLCSQGSSYEQYV. The CDR3 DNA is TGTGCCAGCAGTTTATGCAGTCAGGGAAGCTCCTACGAGCAGTACGTC.